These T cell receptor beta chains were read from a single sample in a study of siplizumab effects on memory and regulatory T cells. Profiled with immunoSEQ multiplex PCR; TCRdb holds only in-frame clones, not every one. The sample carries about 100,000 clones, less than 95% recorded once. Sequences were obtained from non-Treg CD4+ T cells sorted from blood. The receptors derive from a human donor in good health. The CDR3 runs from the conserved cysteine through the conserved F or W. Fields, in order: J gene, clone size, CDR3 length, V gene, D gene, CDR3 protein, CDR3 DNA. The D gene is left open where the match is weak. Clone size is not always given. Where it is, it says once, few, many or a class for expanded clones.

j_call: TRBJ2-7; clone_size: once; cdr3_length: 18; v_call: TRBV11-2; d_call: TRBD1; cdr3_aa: CASSLATGTGAFRYEQYF; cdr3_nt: TGTGCCAGCAGCTTAGCTACCGGGACAGGGGCCTTTCGCTACGAGCAGTACTTC
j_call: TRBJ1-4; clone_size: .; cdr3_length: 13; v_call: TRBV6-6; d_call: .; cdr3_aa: CASSYSTGEKLFF; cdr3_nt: TGTGCCAGCAGTTACTCGACGGGGGAAAAACTGTTTTTT
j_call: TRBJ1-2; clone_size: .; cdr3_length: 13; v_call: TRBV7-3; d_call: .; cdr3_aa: CASSQMGGYGYTF; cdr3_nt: TGTGCCAGCAGCCAAATGGGGGGTTACGGCTACACCTTC
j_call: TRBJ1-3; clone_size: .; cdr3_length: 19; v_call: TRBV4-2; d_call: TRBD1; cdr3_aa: CASSQEEGTAIFSGNTIYF; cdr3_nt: TGTGCCAGCAGCCAAGAGGAAGGGACAGCGATCTTCTCTGGAAACACCATATATTTT
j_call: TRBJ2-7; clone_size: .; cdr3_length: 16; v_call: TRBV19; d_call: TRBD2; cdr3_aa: CASSALTSGRSGEQYF; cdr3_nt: TGTGCCAGTAGTGCCTTGACTAGCGGGAGGTCTGGCGAGCAGTACTTC
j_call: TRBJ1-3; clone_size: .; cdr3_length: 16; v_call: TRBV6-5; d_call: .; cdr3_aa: CASSYGNGASGNTIYF; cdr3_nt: TGTGCCAGCAGTTACGGGAATGGGGCCTCTGGAAACACCATATATTTT
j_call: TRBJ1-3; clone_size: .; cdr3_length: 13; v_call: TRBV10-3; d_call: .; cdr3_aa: CAISGGKGNTIYF; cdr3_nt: TGTGCCATCAGTGGAGGAAAAGGAAACACCATATATTTT
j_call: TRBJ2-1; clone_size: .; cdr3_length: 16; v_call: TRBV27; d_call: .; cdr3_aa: CASSSYLARSHNEQFF; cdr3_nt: TGTGCCAGCAGTTCGTACCTAGCCCGCTCACACAATGAGCAGTTCTTC
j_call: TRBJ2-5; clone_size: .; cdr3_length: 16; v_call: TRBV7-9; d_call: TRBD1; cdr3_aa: CASSPSPDRKGKTQYF; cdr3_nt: TGTGCCAGCAGCCCATCCCCGGACAGGAAGGGAAAGACCCAGTACTTC
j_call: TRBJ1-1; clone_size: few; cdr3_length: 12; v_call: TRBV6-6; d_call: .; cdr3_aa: CASSYSSLEAFF; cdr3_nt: TGTGCCAGCAGTTACTCATCCCTTGAAGCTTTCTTT
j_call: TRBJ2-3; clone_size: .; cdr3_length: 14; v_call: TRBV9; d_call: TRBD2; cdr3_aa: CASSAQTSPDTQYF; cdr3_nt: TGTGCCAGCAGCGCCCAGACTAGCCCGGATACGCAGTATTTT
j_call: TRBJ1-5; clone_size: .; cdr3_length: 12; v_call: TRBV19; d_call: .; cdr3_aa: CASSFSNQPQHF; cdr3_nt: TGTGCCAGTAGTTTTAGCAATCAGCCCCAGCATTTT
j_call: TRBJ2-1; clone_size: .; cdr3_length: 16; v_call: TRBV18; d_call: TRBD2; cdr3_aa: CASSLLLAGAYNEQFF; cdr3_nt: TGTGCCAGCTCACTCCTGTTAGCGGGAGCATACAATGAGCAGTTCTTC
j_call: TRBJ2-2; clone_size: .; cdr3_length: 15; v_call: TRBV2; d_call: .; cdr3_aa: CASSVRQLNTGELFF; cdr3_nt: TGTGCCAGCAGTGTGCGACAGTTGAACACCGGGGAGCTGTTTTTT
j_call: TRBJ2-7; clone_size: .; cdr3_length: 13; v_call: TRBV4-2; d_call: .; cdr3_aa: CASSHPDKIEQYF; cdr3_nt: TGTGCCAGCAGCCACCCGGACAAGATCGAGCAGTACTTC
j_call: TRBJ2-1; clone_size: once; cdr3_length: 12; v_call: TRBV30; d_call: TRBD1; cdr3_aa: CAWTTGVNEQFF; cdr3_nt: TGTGCCTGGACGACAGGGGTCAATGAGCAGTTCTTC
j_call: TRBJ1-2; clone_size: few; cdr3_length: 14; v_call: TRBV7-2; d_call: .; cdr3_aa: CASSLERVTHGYTF; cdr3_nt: TGTGCCAGCAGCTTAGAACGGGTTACCCATGGCTACACCTTC